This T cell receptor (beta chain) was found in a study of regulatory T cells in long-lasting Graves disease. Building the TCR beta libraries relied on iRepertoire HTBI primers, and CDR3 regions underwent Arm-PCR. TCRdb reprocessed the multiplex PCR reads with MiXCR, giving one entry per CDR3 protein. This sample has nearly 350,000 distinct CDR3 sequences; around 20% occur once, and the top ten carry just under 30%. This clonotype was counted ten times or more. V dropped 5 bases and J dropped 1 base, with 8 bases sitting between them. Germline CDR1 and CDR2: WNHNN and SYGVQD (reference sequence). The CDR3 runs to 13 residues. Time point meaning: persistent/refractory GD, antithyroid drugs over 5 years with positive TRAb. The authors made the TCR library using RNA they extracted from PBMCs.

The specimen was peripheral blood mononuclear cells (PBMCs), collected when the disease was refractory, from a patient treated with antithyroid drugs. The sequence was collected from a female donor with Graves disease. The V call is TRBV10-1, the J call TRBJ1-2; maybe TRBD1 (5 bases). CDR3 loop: CASSMGLNYGYTF. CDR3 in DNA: TGCGCCAGCAGTATGGGACTTAACTATGGCTACACCTTC.